A single T cell receptor beta chain is shown here with its context. Its antigen is undetermined. Trimming shortened V by 2 bases and J by 9 bases, and 11 bases separated the two germline ends. The V gene's germline CDR1 is LNHNV and CDR2 YYDKDF (reference sequence). This CDR3 spans 14 amino acids. This table comes from immunoSEQ multiplex PCR, and its TCRdb copy is limited to in-frame clones, with some not included. The sample contains tens of thousands of clones, approximately 96% of which appear only once. The data were taken from a study of siplizumab effects on memory and regulatory T cells. Study-level results: Siplizumab led to significantly less abundant alloreactive sequences that could be traced back to unstimulated CD4+ memory cells. Proliferating siplizumab-culture Tregs lacked confirmation of suppressive function. About 80-96% of proliferating CD4+ or CD8+ clones had no assignable naive or memory phenotype.

Naive, memory, effector memory and TEMRA subsets, all unstimulated, were sequenced in three donor pairs. The source material was naive CD8+ T cells sorted from blood. The receptor comes from a human donor in good health. The V call is TRBV15, the J call TRBJ1-6; tentatively, D is TRBD1 (5 bases). CDR3 residues: CATSRSPQGSPLHF. The CDR3 nucleotides are TGTGCCACCAGCAGATCCCCCCAGGGTTCACCCCTCCACTTT.